The next 24 T cell receptor beta chains were all read from a single sample in a study of blood T cell repertoires in COVID-19. This table comes from immunoSEQ multiplex PCR, and its TCRdb copy is limited to in-frame clones, with some not included. The data contain tens of thousands of clones, about 83% of them singletons. Sequencing was performed on peripheral blood. The source of these receptors is a human donor in a cohort sampled during active COVID-19.

The chain combines TRBV7-2 with TRBJ1-4, with 7 bases aligning to TRBD1. This CDR3 has 16 amino acids. V trimming: 1 base; J trimming: 2 bases; junction bases outside the gene matches: 4. The germline CDR1 and CDR2 sequences are SGHTA and FQGNSA. CDR3 protein: CASSLVGRGTNEKLFF. The CDR3 coding sequence is TGTGCCAGCAGCTTAGTCGGCAGGGGGACTAATGAAAAACTGTTTTTT.

This clone was found a few times. The chain combines TRBV19 with TRBJ1-2; 8 positions match TRBD1. There are 14 residues in the CDR3. The V gene end was trimmed by 4 bases and the J gene end by 6 bases; junction bases not matched to a gene: 7. CDR1 and CDR2 from the germline V gene are LNHDA and SQIVND (reference sequence). The CDR3 coding sequence is TGTGCCAGTAGTAATCGGGCAGGGGGCAATGGCTACACCTTC. Encoded protein: CASSNRAGGNGYTF.

The chain has TRBV7-2 and TRBJ1-3; 8 bases align to TRBD1. This CDR3 has 15 amino acids. Germline assignment: CDR1 SGHTA and CDR2 FQGNSA. J lost 0 bases, V lost 5 bases, and 3 bases had no gene match. The CDR3, as DNA: TGTGCCAGCAGCCTAACAGGGGGCTCTGGAAACACCATATATTTT. Protein sequence: CASSLTGGSGNTIYF.

This clone was seen just once. The J gene is TRBJ2-2, the V gene TRBV2; maybe TRBD1 (5 bases). CDR3 length equals 13 residues. Germline lookup yields CDR1 SNHLY and CDR2 FYNNEI. The chain's CDR3 is CAEGVGNTGELFF. CDR3 nucleotide sequence: TGTGCAGAAGGGGTGGGGAACACCGGGGAGCTGTTTTTT.

CDR3 DNA: TGTGCCAGCAGCCAGCAAGAGACCCAGTACTTC. It codes for CASSQQETQYF. The gene calls are TRBV7-6 and TRBJ2-5; D is unclear. Trimming removed 5 bases at V and 2 bases at J, with 3 bases between. Germline values: CDR1 SGHVS, CDR2 FNYEAQ. This CDR3 has 11 amino acids.

This chain joins TRBV6-4 and TRBJ2-2; 10 nucleotides line up with TRBD1. CDR1 is MRHNA and CDR2 is SNTAGT in the germline V gene. This CDR3 comprises 17 residues. Trimming removed 3 bases from V and 3 bases from J; junction bases left unmatched: 7. The CDR3 DNA sequence: TGTGCCAGCAGTGATCCGGTTGGACAGGGGGACACCGGGGAGCTGTTTTTT. Amino acids: CASSDPVGQGDTGELFF.

V is TRBV10-1 and J is TRBJ2-5; weak D call: TRBD1 (5 bases). The CDR3 sequence is 14 residues long. V shed 1 base and J shed 4 bases, with 10 bases lying between them. Germline-derived CDR1 and CDR2 are WNHNN and SYGVQD (reference sequence). Here the CDR3 DNA reads TGCGCCAGCAGTGAGTTCCAGGGCCCAGAGACCCAGTACTTC. Amino acid sequence: CASSEFQGPETQYF.

The V gene is TRBV4-1, the J gene TRBJ1-3; D unresolved. Germline CDR1 and CDR2: MGHRA and YSYEKL. The CDR3 consists of 16 residues. The V end lost 4 bases, the J end lost 0 bases, and 13 bases lay between the germline ends. CDR3 amino acids: CASSLRQSSSGNTIYF. DNA for the CDR3: TGCGCCAGCAGCCTCAGACAATCCAGCTCTGGAAACACCATATATTTT.

This sequence joins TRBV14 and TRBJ1-6; no definite D call. The CDR3 extends over 13 amino acids. Trimming shortened V by 0 bases and J by 10 bases, and 7 bases separated the two germline ends. Germline values: CDR1 SGHDN, CDR2 FVKESK. CDR3 coding DNA: TGTGCCAGCAGCCAAGAATCCTTCTCACCCCTCCACTTT. Residues: CASSQESFSPLHF.

The chain recombines TRBV5-1 with TRBJ2-1; 8 positions agree with TRBD2. The CDR3 runs 15 residues. V was clipped by 3 bases and J by 3 bases; unmatched bases: 5. Germline CDR1 is SGHRS and CDR2 is YFSETQ. In nucleotides, the CDR3 is TGCGCCAGCAGCTCGACTAGCGAGGGCTACAATGAGCAGTTCTTC. It encodes CASSSTSEGYNEQFF. Variable domain in full (rest from reference TRBV5-1 and TRBJ2-1): KAGVTQTPRYLIKTRGQQVTLSCSPISGHRSVSWYQQTPGQGLQFLFEYFSETQRNKGNFPGRFSGRQFSNSRSEMNVSTLELGDSALYLCASSSTSEGYNEQFFGPGTRLTVL.

The chain recombines TRBV4-3 with TRBJ1-1; D is perhaps TRBD1 (6 bases). Trimming left V 3 bases short and J 7 bases short, with 15 bases between. The CDR3 is made up of 14 amino acids. CDR1 is LGHNA and CDR2 is YSLEER in the germline V gene. In nucleotides, the CDR3 is TGCGCCAGCAGCCATATCCCTCGGACAGATGAAGCTTTCTTT. This codes for CASSHIPRTDEAFF.

V is TRBV4-3 and J is TRBJ1-2; unclear D gene. The CDR3 loop spans 16 amino acids. V dropped 1 base and J dropped 2 bases, with 14 bases sitting between them. Germline CDR1 and CDR2: LGHNA and YSLEER. The CDR3 region is CASSQVTGRANYGYTF. The CDR3 bases are TGCGCCAGCAGCCAAGTCACCGGGAGGGCCAACTATGGCTACACCTTC.

This clone was seen just once. The V call is TRBV19, the J call TRBJ1-2; 9 nucleotides line up with TRBD1. CDR3 length: 15 amino acids. The germline CDR1 and CDR2 sequences are LNHDA and SQIVND (reference sequence). V dropped 3 bases and J dropped 4; count of bases not matched to a gene: 6. CDR3 nucleotides: TGTGCCAGTAGTATTACGGGACAGGGATTCTATGGCTACACCTTC. Protein: CASSITGQGFYGYTF.

This clone is a singleton in its sample. The J gene is TRBJ1-1, the V gene TRBV10-3, with 9 bases that match TRBD1. V trimming: 2 bases; J trimming: 3 bases; junction bases outside the gene matches: 10. The germline gives CDR1 ENHRY, CDR2 SYGVKD. CDR3 size: 17 residues. Here the CDR3 reads CAISETLGTGLDTEAFF. For the CDR3, the DNA is TGTGCCATCAGTGAGACCCTGGGGACAGGGTTGGACACTGAAGCTTTCTTT.

Only one count was recorded for this clone. This chain connects TRBV19 to TRBJ2-5, with a possible D match to TRBD2 (6 bases). Trimming stripped 5 bases from V and 5 bases from J, with 9 bases between. The CDR3 is 12 residues long. Per germline, CDR1 LNHDA and CDR2 SQIVND (reference sequence). Here the CDR3 DNA reads TGTGCCAGTAGTGCGGGGAGGGAGACCCAGTACTTC. Translated, it gives CASSAGRETQYF.

This chain uses TRBV27 with TRBJ2-2; no reliable D call. The CDR3 is 14 amino acids. Germline CDR1 reads MNHEY; CDR2 reads SMNVEV (reference sequence). V lost 5 bases to trimming and J lost 1 base, with 8 bases between them. The DNA for the CDR3 is TGTGCCAGCAGTCGAGAGATGAACACCGGGGAGCTGTTTTTT. Its translation: CASSREMNTGELFF.

V and J are TRBV9 and TRBJ1-1; TRBD1 might be the D (5 bases). Trimming removed 0 bases from V and 8 bases from J, with 11 bases in between. The CDR3 has 13 amino acids. Germline V CDR1 and CDR2: SGDLS, YYNGEE. The CDR3 loop is CASSVGTPSEAFF. The CDR3 region has the DNA TGTGCCAGCAGCGTAGGGACACCGTCAGAAGCTTTCTTT. Full variable domain (rest looked up from reference TRBV9 and TRBJ1-1): DSGVTQTPKHLITATGQRVTLRCSPRSGDLSVYWYQQSLDQGLQFLIQYYNGEERAKGNILERFSAQQFPDLHSELNLSSLELGDSALYFCASSVGTPSEAFFGQGTRLTVV.

The chain is built from TRBV28 and TRBJ1-2; D is ambiguous. CDR1 MDHEN and CDR2 SYDVKM come from the germline V gene. V lost 2 bases, J lost 3 bases, and 7 bases lay in between. CDR3 length equals 13 residues. The CDR3, as DNA: TGTGCCAGCAGTTTAATAGACTACTATGGCTACACCTTC. Its translation: CASSLIDYYGYTF.

The CDR3 region is CASNRLIAQETQYF. CDR3 nucleotides: TGTGCCAGCAACCGGCTCATAGCCCAAGAGACCCAGTACTTC. The rearrangement joins TRBV2 to TRBJ2-5, with no clear D. The germline gives CDR1 SNHLY, CDR2 FYNNEI. This CDR3 has 14 amino acids. V was pared by 7 bases and J by 1 base, with 13 bases between.

This chain joins TRBV19 and TRBJ1-6; D may be TRBD1 (5 bases). The ends were cut back, 7 bases at V and 10 bases at J, with 17 bases in the middle. The CDR3 extends over 14 amino acids. CDR1 and CDR2 (germline): LNHDA, SQIVND (reference sequence). CDR3 bases: TGTGCCAGTACTTCATACGGGGGTGGGTCACCCCTCCACTTT. Amino acid sequence: CASTSYGGGSPLHF. Drawing the rest from reference TRBV19 and TRBJ1-6, the complete variable domain is DGGITQSPKYLFRKEGQNVTLSCEQNLNHDAMYWYRQDPGQGLRLIYYSQIVNDFQKGDIAEGYSVSREKKESFPLTVTSAQKNPTAFYLCASTSYGGGSPLHFGNGTRLTVT.

This chain links TRBV29-1 with TRBJ1-4, with TRBD1 matching over 9 bases. Trimming at V came to 6 bases and at J to 7 bases, leaving 9 bases not matched to a gene. CDR1 and CDR2 (germline): SQVTM, ANQGSEA. This CDR3 region has 14 residues. DNA for the CDR3: TGCAGCGTAAATTCGGGACAGGGTGGTGAAAAACTGTTTTTT. Protein product: CSVNSGQGGEKLFF.

The V call is TRBV6-5, the J call TRBJ2-3; possibly TRBD1 for D (6 bases). Looked up from germline, CDR1 is MNHEY and CDR2 is SVGAGI. There are 13 residues in the CDR3. Trimming took 6 bases from V and 2 from J, leaving 9 bases between them. As DNA, the CDR3 is TGTGCCAGCAGAACAGGGTTCACAGATACGCAGTATTTT. This gives the protein CASRTGFTDTQYF.

This clone showed up just a few times. The chain employs TRBV10-3 and TRBJ2-7; 7 bases align to TRBD1. The CDR3 is made up of 15 amino acids. The germline V gene has CDR1 ENHRY and CDR2 SYGVKD. Trimming at V came to 2 bases and at J to 4 bases, leaving 8 bases not matched to a gene. The CDR3 nucleotides are TGTGCCATCAGTGAGGGAACAGGGGAAGCGTACGAGCAGTACTTC. Protein sequence: CAISEGTGEAYEQYF.

This clone was seen a single time. This chain connects TRBV10-1 to TRBJ2-1; no definite D call. The CDR3 contains 14 residues. Per the germline V gene, CDR1 is WNHNN and CDR2 is SYGVQD (reference sequence). Trimming took off 0 bases at V and 3 bases at J, with 6 bases between the two ends. The CDR3 loop reads CASSESVFYNEQFF. The CDR3 DNA reads as TGCGCCAGCAGTGAGTCTGTCTTCTACAATGAGCAGTTCTTC.